Presented here are 4 T cell receptor beta chains from one specimen sequenced in a study of blood T cell repertoires in COVID-19 (dated by TCRdb to the early 2020s). Receptors were amplified or captured by the immunoSEQ multiplex PCR assay. The immuneACCESS repertoire file appears here via TCRdb, limited to in-frame rearrangements. These files lack a portion of the clones; in checked studies, under half of the deficit traces to unresolved V genes, and the cause of the others is not known. The sample data list 200,000 to 250,000 clones, and approximately 87% of these were observed just once. Jointly, the top ten make up 3% to 3.5% of the sample. Sequenced material: PBMCs or T cells enriched from blood (not recorded which). These receptor sequences come from a woman in her forties or fifties in a cohort exposed to, infected with or recovered from COVID-19 (not recorded which).

V usage is TRBV10-3 and J usage is TRBJ2-2, with D unresolved. This CDR3 has 15 residues. CDR1 and CDR2 (germline): ENHRY, SYGVKD. Trimming took 5 bases from V and 1 from J, leaving 11 bases between them. The CDR3 here is CAISSQQQNTGELFF. For the CDR3, the DNA is TGTGCCATCAGTTCACAACAGCAGAACACCGGGGAGCTGTTTTTT.

Worth noting for this clone: The junction shows a germline mismatch at one end, possibly a read error. The chain joins TRBV9 to TRBJ1-5, with D tentatively TRBD1 (5 bases). Looked up from germline, CDR1 is SGDLS and CDR2 is YYNGEE. The CDR3 length is 15 residues. CDR3: CASSVHPGGNQPQHF. DNA of the CDR3: TGTGCCAGCAGCGTACACCCGGGGGGAAATCAACCCCAGCATTTT.

CDR3 coding DNA: TGTGCCACCAGCGGGGAAGACAGGGTATTTGAAAAACTGTTTTTT. Translation gives CATSGEDRVFEKLFF. V gene TRBV15 combines with J gene TRBJ1-4, with 7 positions matching TRBD1. V gave up 5 bases and J gave up 7 bases; unmatched junction bases: 10. Per germline, CDR1 LNHNV and CDR2 YYDKDF (reference sequence). This CDR3 region has 15 residues.

The chain links TRBV5-5 to TRBJ1-4; 7 bases fit TRBD1. Looked up from germline, CDR1 is SGHKS and CDR2 is YYEKEE (reference sequence). V lost 0 bases and J lost 7; bases outside the gene matches: 3. CDR3 length: 14 amino acids. The DNA of the CDR3 is TGTGCCAGCAGCTTGGCAGGGGGTGGTGAAAAACTGTTTTTT. Amino acids: CASSLAGGGEKLFF. Full variable domain (missing parts from reference TRBV5-5 and TRBJ1-4): DAGVTQSPTHLIKTRGQQVTLRCSPISGHKSVSWYQQVLGQGPQFIFQYYEKEERGRGNFPDRFSARQFPNYSSELNVNALLLGDSALYLCASSLAGGGEKLFFGSGTQLSVL.